This T cell receptor beta chain derives from a study of regulatory T cells in long-lasting Graves disease. Time point of the sample: newly diagnosed GD, antithyroid drugs for less than 3 months. PBMCs were the source of the RNA used for TCR sequencing. CDR3 length: 13 amino acids. Germline CDR1 ENHRY, CDR2 SYGVKD. V gave up 0 bases and J gave up 8 bases, with 8 bases separating them. To make TCR beta libraries, researchers used iRepertoire HTBI primers and Arm-PCR of CDR3 regions. TCRdb called the multiplex PCR reads again in MiXCR, with one record for every CDR3 protein. The table has more than 350,000 distinct CDR3 sequences, 15% seen once; the top ten hold approximately 15%. This same sample was also taken into another study, of T cells in Graves' hyperthyroidism and ophthalmopathy. Per that study: The study enrolled patients aged 18 to 65 with newly diagnosed hyperthyroidism of under 2 months' duration.

This sequence joins TRBV10-3 and TRBJ2-1; D gene unclear. The receptor was derived from a woman aged 25 to 39 with Graves disease. The sequencing here drew on peripheral blood mononuclear cells (PBMCs), taken at new diagnosis, from a patient treated with antithyroid drugs. Here the CDR3 reads CAISESPGHEQFF. DNA for the CDR3: TGTGCCATCAGTGAGTCTCCTGGGCATGAGCAGTTCTTC.